This TCR beta chain is drawn from a study of technical replicates of blood from a handful of donors. The trim removed 3 bases at V and 2 bases at J, leaving 10 bases unmatched. The CDR3 spans 17 residues. Germline V gives CDR1 MNHNS, CDR2 SASEGT. The protocol was immunoSEQ multiplex PCR, while the TCRdb copy is restricted to in-frame clones and leaves out a portion. The table has about 99,000 clones, 95% seen once. This chain links TRBV6-1 with TRBJ1-2; 9 bases line up with TRBD1. The sample consisted of T cells isolated from PBMCs. The source is a human donor in good health. CDR3 residues: CASSEPGGTGRNYGYTF. For the CDR3, the DNA is TGTGCCAGCAGTGAGCCGGGAGGGACAGGGCGGAACTATGGCTACACCTTC.